The rows below give T cell receptor beta chains drawn from one sample of a study of neurological immune-mediated disorders. Via MiXCR, TCRdb re-called the 5' RACE reads, giving one row per CDR3 protein. The table lists tens of thousands of distinct CDR3 sequences, approximately 10% of them singletons. Input material: PBMCs. These receptor sequences come from a man aged 25 to 45 in good health. The CDR3 runs from the conserved cysteine through the conserved F or W. Each record gives: clone size, J gene, D gene, V gene, CDR3 protein, CDR3 DNA. D genes are given only for firm matches. Clone size is not always given. Where it is, it says once, few, many or a class for expanded clones.

many	TRBJ2-2	TRBD2	TRBV3-1	CASSHTPAAGGYTGELFF	TGTGCCAGCAGCCATACCCCGGCCGCGGGAGGCTACACCGGGGAGCTGTTTTTT
many	TRBJ2-1	-	TRBV15	CATSPSVGSTYNEQFF	TGTGCCACCAGCCCCTCCGTCGGGAGTACCTACAATGAGCAGTTCTTC
few	TRBJ2-7	TRBD2	TRBV27	CASSLSGGDSYEQYF	TGTGCCAGCAGTTTGAGTGGGGGGGACTCCTACGAGCAGTACTTC
-	TRBJ1-1	-	TRBV18	CASSPRIGENTEAFF	TGTGCCAGCTCACCACGTATCGGGGAGAACACTGAAGCTTTCTTT
many	TRBJ1-4	-	TRBV18	CASSPTPRLEKLFF	TGTGCCAGCTCACCGACTCCGCGCCTTGAAAAACTGTTTTTT
many	TRBJ1-5	-	TRBV4-1	CASSQGGVEQPQHF	TGCGCCAGCAGCCAGGGCGGGGTGGAACAGCCCCAGCATTTT
many	TRBJ2-7	-	TRBV21-1	CTLSFQPLSYEQYF	TGTACCTTATCATTCCAGCCGCTCTCCTACGAGCAGTACTTC
few	TRBJ2-5	TRBD2	TRBV7-3	CASSLMGGAETQYF	TGTGCCAGCAGCTTAATGGGAGGGGCTGAGACCCAGTACTTC
many	TRBJ2-5	TRBD2	TRBV29-1	CSVGASGNPETQYF	TGCAGCGTTGGGGCTAGCGGGAATCCGGAGACCCAGTACTTC
many	TRBJ2-1	TRBD2	TRBV29-1	CSVEETIAGRKFF	TGCAGCGTTGAAGAAACGATAGCGGGTCGGAAGTTCTTC
-	TRBJ2-5	TRBD1	TRBV7-2	CASSFQGQVGAQYF	TGTGCCAGCAGCTTTCAGGGACAGGTTGGGGCCCAGTACTTC
many	TRBJ2-3	-	TRBV14	CASSPGLHSGTSTDTQYF	TGTGCCAGCAGCCCCGGACTACACAGCGGAACAAGCACAGATACGCAGTATTTT
many	TRBJ2-2	TRBD2	TRBV5-1	CASSLNLAGDTGELFF	TGCGCCAGCAGCTTGAACCTAGCGGGAGACACCGGGGAGCTGTTTTTT